Below, 3 T cell receptor beta chains from the same sample are listed, as sequenced in a study of quantifying T cell responses using KT2 cells. Study-level background: Reverse transcription used primers in the TCR alpha and beta constant regions.

A single-stranded UMI oligo with SP2 sequence was ligated to cDNA 3' ends. The first PCR ran roughly 4 cycles with an equimolar RC1.1 and RC1.2 beta primer mix. TCRdb re-derived calls from the UMI-ligation and nested PCR reads in MiXCR, one entry per CDR3 protein. This sample yields tens of thousands of distinct CDR3 sequences, of which roughly 12% are seen a single time; roughly 9.5% belongs to the top ten. Sequenced material: PBMCs spiked with cells of the T cell clone KT2. These receptors were taken from a human donor.

This clonotype showed up just a few times. The chain links TRBV6-5 to TRBJ1-2; unclear D gene. Germline lookup yields CDR1 MNHEY and CDR2 SVGAGI. The CDR3 is made up of 13 amino acids. V lost 10 bases and J lost 4, with 16 bases in between. The CDR3 bases are TGTGCCACCACGGGCACAGCAGCCTATGGCTACACCTTC. It yields the protein CATTGTAAYGYTF.

This clonotype was counted at least ten times. The V call is TRBV7-9, the J call TRBJ1-4, with D perhaps TRBD1 (6 bases). Germline V lookup: CDR1 SEHNR, CDR2 FQNEAQ (reference sequence). V was cut by 8 bases and J by 0 bases, with 10 bases left in between. The CDR3 has 14 amino acids. The CDR3 DNA follows: TGTGCCAGCCTGGGGGCAGCAACTAATGAAAAACTGTTTTTT. Protein: CASLGAATNEKLFF.

The gene calls are TRBV4-3 and TRBJ2-1; 9 positions match TRBD1. V lost 2 bases and J lost 4; bases outside the gene matches: 3. The CDR3 contains 15 residues. Per the germline V gene, CDR1 is LGHNA and CDR2 is YSLEER. DNA for the CDR3: TGCGCCAGCAGCCAAAAACAGGGGGCGTACAATGAGCAGTTCTTC. Translated: CASSQKQGAYNEQFF.